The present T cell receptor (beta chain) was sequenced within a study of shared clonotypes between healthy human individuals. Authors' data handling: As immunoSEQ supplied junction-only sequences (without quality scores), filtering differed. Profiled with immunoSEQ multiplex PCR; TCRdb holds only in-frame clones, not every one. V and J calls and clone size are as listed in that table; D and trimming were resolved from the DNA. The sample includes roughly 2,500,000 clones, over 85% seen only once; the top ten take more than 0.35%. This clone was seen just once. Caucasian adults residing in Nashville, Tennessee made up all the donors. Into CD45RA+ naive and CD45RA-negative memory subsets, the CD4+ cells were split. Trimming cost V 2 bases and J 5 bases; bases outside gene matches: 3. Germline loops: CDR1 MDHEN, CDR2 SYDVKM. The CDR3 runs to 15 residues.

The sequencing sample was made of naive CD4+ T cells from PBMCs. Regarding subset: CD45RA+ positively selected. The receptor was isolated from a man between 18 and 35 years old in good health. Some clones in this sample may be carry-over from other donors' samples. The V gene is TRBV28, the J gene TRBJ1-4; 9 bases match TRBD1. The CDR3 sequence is CASSLRGTGNEKLFF. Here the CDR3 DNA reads TGTGCCAGCAGTTTACGGGGGACAGGGAATGAAAAACTGTTTTTT.